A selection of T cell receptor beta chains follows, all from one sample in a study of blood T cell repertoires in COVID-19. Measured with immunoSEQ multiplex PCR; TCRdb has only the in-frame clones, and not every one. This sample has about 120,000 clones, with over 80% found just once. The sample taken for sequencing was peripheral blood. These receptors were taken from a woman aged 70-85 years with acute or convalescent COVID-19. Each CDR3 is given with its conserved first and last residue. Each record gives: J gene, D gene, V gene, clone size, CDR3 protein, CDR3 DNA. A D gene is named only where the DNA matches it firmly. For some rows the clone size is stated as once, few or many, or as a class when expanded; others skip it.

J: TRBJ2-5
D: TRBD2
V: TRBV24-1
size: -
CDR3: CATSDSGTSGGAVLSLETQYF
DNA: TGTGCCACCAGTGATTCTGGGACTAGCGGGGGGGCCGTCTTGTCCCTAGAGACCCAGTACTTC

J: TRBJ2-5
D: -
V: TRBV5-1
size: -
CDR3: CASSDPSTTGHQETQYF
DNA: TGCGCCAGCAGCGATCCCAGCACAACAGGCCACCAAGAGACCCAGTACTTC

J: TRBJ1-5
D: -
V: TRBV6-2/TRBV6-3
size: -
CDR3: CASSYSGVKLTPQHF
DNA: TGTGCCAGCAGTTACTCAGGGGTGAAACTGACGCCCCAGCATTTT

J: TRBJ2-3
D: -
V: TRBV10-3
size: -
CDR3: CAIRADSSTDTQYF
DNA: TGTGCCATCCGAGCGGATTCTAGCACAGATACGCAGTATTTT

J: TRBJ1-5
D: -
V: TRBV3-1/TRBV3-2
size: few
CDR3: CASSQQGPRERQPQHF
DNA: TGTGCCAGCAGCCAACAGGGGCCGCGGGAGAGGCAGCCCCAGCATTTT

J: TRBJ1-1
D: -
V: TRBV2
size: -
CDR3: CASSGWQQGIEAFF
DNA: TGTGCCAGCAGTGGTTGGCAACAGGGCATTGAAGCTTTCTTT

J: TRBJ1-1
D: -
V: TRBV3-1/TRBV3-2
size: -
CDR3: CASSQDPRMNTEAFF
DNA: TGTGCCAGCAGCCAAGATCCCAGAATGAACACTGAAGCTTTCTTT

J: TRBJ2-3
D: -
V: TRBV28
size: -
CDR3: CASSLQATDTQYF
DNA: TGTGCCAGCAGTTTGCAGGCCACAGATACGCAGTATTTT

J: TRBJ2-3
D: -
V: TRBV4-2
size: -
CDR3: CASSQVTSTDTQYF
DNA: TGTGCCAGCAGCCAGGTGACTAGCACAGATACGCAGTATTTT

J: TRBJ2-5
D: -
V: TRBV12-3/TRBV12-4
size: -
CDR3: CASSFEETQYF
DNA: TGTGCCAGCAGTTTCGAGGAGACCCAGTACTTC

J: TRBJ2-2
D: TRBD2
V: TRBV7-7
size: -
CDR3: CASRRLAGENTGELFF
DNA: TGTGCCAGCAGACGACTAGCGGGGGAGAACACCGGGGAGCTGTTTTTT

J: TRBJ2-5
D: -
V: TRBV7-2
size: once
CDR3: CASSLSRVSETQYF
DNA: TGTGCCAGCAGCTTATCTCGGGTATCAGAGACCCAGTACTTC

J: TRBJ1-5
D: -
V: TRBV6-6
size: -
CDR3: CASSYRLTKAQPQHF
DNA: TGTGCCAGCAGTTACCGACTGACCAAGGCTCAGCCCCAGCATTTT

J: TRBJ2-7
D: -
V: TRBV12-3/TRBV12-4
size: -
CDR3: CASSPGLDEQYF
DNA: TGTGCCAGCAGTCCAGGACTCGACGAGCAGTACTTC

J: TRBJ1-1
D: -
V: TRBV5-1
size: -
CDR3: CASSLGGESYTEAFF
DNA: TGCGCCAGCAGCTTGGGAGGCGAGTCTTACACGGAAGCTTTCTTT

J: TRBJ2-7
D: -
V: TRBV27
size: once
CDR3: CASSFAGSYEQYF
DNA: TGTGCCAGCAGTTTTGCGGGTTCCTACGAGCAGTACTTC

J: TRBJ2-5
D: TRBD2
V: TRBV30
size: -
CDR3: CAWNPGSGGAGETQYF
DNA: TGTGCCTGGAACCCGGGTAGCGGGGGGGCAGGGGAGACCCAGTACTTC

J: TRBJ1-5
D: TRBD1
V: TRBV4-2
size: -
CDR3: CARKGAQPQHF
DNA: TGTGCCAGAAAGGGGGCTCAGCCCCAGCATTTT

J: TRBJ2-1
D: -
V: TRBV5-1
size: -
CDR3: CASSKDTYNEQFF
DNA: TGCGCCAGCAGCAAAGACACATACAATGAGCAGTTCTTC

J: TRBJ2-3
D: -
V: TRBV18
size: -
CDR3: CASSPGTHTDTQYF
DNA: TGTGCCAGCTCACCCGGGACACATACAGATACGCAGTATTTT

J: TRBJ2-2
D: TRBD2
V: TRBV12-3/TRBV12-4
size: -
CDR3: CASRDGGGGELFF
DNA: TGTGCCAGCAGAGACGGGGGGGGCGGGGAGCTGTTTTTT

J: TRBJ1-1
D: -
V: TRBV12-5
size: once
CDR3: CASDQPHDWTATIQGWTEAFF
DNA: TGTGCTAGTGACCAACCCCATGACTGGACAGCAACTATACAGGGTTGGACTGAAGCTTTCTTT

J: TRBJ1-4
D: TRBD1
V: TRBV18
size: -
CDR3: CASSPNRGDEKLFF
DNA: TGTGCCAGCTCACCCAACAGGGGTGATGAAAAACTGTTTTTT

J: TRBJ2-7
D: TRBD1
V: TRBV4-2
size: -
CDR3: CASSRYGQGYEQYF
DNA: TGTGCCAGCAGCCGATACGGACAGGGCTACGAGCAGTACTTC

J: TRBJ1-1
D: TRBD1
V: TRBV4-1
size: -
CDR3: CASSQVQGGDTEAFF
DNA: TGCGCCAGCAGCCAAGTACAGGGGGGAGACACTGAAGCTTTCTTT

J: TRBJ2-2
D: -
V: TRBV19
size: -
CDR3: CASSTQGNTGELFF
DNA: TGTGCCAGTAGTACACAGGGTAACACCGGGGAGCTGTTTTTT

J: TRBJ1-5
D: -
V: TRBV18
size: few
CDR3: CASSPRENQPQHF
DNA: TGTGCCAGCTCACCGAGGGAGAATCAGCCCCAGCATTTT

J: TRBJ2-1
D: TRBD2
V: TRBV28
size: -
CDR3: CASSSAGGGRNYNEQFF
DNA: TGTGCCAGCAGTTCCGCGGGAGGGGGGCGGAACTACAATGAGCAGTTCTTC

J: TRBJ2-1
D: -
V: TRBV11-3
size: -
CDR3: CASSGEGAGNEQFF
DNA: TGTGCCAGCAGTGGCGAAGGGGCGGGGAATGAGCAGTTCTTC

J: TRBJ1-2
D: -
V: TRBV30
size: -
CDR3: CAWSAQGVGGYTF
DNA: TGTGCCTGGAGCGCACAAGGGGTGGGAGGCTACACCTTC

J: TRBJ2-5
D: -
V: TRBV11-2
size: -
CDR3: CASSSDQETQYF
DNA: TGTGCCAGCAGCTCAGACCAAGAGACCCAGTACTTC

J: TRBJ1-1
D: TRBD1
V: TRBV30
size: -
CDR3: CASRTGEATEAFF
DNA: TGTGCCTCCCGGACAGGGGAAGCCACTGAAGCTTTCTTT

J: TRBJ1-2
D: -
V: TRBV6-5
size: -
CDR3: CASSPRLNNYGYTF
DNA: TGTGCCAGCAGTCCACGACTGAATAACTATGGCTACACCTTC

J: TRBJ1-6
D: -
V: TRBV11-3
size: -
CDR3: CASSRCLELQNSPLHF
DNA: TGTGCCAGCAGCCGTTGTCTGGAGCTCCAGAATTCACCCCTCCACTTT

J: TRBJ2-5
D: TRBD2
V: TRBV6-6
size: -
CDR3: CASTNSGDLLETQYF
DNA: TGTGCCAGCACCAATAGCGGGGACCTACTGGAGACCCAGTACTTC

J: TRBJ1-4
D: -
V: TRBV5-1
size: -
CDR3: CASSLAGTANEKLFF
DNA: TGCGCCAGCAGCTTGGCGGGAACGGCCAATGAAAAACTGTTTTTT

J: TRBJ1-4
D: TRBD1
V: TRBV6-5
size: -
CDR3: CASSSPGGEKLFF
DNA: TGTGCCAGCAGTTCTCCAGGGGGGGAAAAACTGTTTTTT

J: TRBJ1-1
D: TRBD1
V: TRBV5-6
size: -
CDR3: CASSLARTGGGTEAFF
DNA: TGTGCCAGCAGCTTGGCGCGGACAGGGGGTGGAACTGAAGCTTTCTTT

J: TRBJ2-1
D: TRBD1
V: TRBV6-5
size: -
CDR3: CASSSPGQGPQFF
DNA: TGTGCCAGCAGTTCGCCGGGACAGGGGCCGCAGTTCTTC

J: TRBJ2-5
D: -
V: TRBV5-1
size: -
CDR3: CASSLGSQGETQYF
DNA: TGCGCCAGCAGCTTGGGGTCCCAGGGGGAGACCCAGTACTTC

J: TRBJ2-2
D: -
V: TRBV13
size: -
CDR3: CASRAWGGAAGELFF
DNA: TGTGCCAGCCGCGCCTGGGGGGGGGCCGCCGGGGAGCTGTTTTTT

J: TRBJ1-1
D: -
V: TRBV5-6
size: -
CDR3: CASSPSGRNTEAFF
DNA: TGTGCCAGCAGCCCGAGCGGGAGAAACACTGAAGCTTTCTTT

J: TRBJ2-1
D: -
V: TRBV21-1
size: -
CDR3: CASKKLAGGSYNEQFF
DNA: TGTGCCAGCAAGAAGCTAGCGGGGGGCTCCTACAATGAGCAGTTCTTC

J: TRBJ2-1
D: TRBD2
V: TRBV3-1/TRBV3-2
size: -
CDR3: CASRSGGSYNEQFF
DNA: TGTGCCAGCAGAAGCGGGGGCTCCTACAATGAGCAGTTCTTC

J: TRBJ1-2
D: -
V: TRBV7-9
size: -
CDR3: CASSFESSGNYGYTF
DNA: TGTGCCAGCAGCTTTGAGTCAAGCGGTAACTATGGCTACACCTTC

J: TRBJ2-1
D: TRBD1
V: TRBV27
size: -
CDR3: CASSLDRGDEQFF
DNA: TGTGCCAGCAGTTTGGACAGGGGGGATGAGCAGTTCTTC

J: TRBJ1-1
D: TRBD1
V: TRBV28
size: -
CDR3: CASSLSTGGTEAFF
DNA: TGTGCCAGCAGTTTAAGCACAGGGGGCACTGAAGCTTTCTTT

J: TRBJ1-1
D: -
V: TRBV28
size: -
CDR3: CASSMNTEAFF
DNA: TGTGCCAGTTCTATGAACACTGAAGCTTTCTTT

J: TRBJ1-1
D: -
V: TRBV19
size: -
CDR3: CASSISRYTEAFF
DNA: TGTGCCAGTAGTATATCCAGATACACTGAAGCTTTCTTT

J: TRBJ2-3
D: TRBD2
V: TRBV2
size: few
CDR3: CASKFGGTDTQYF
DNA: TGTGCCAGCAAATTCGGGGGGACAGATACGCAGTATTTT

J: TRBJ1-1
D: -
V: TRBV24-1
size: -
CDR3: CATSDAASEAFF
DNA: TGTGCCACCAGTGACGCGGCTTCCGAAGCTTTCTTT